The rows below give T cell receptor beta chains drawn from one sample of a study of human T cells and chemical hapten exposure. TCRdb itself ran the RACE reads through MiXCR, one entry per CDR3 protein. Counted here are 80,000 to 100,000 distinct CDR3 sequences, 27% occurring once; the ten biggest clones make up approximately 10%. The starting material was whole blood, obtained in connection with sensitization to the hapten diphenylcyclopropenone (DPC). These receptors were obtained from a man in his forties with alopecia areata. Some clones in this sample may be carry-over from other donors' samples. The CDR3 runs from the conserved cysteine through the conserved F or W. The order of the fields is clone size, J gene, V gene, D gene, CDR3 protein, CDR3 DNA. A D gene is named only where the DNA matches it firmly. Size tells how often a clone was seen (once, few, many) or the class of an expanded clone, and some rows leave it out.

few	TRBJ2-3	TRBV29-1	-	CSVVKRARWGTDTQYF	TGCAGCGTTGTAAAGAGAGCCCGCTGGGGCACAGATACGCAGTATTTT
many	TRBJ2-1	TRBV20-1	TRBD2	CSARTSDNEQFF	TGCAGTGCTAGAACTAGCGACAATGAGCAGTTCTTC
-	TRBJ2-5	TRBV21-1	-	CAAAAAGEETQYF	TGTGCAGCCGCGGCGGCGGGAGAAGAGACCCAGTACTTC
few	TRBJ1-1	TRBV12-3/TRBV12-4	-	CASSSFGRTEAFF	TGTGCCAGCAGTTCATTCGGTCGGACTGAAGCTTTCTTT
-	TRBJ1-5	TRBV20-1	-	CSASLGRGRNNQPQHF	TGCAGTGCTAGCCTTGGAAGGGGAAGGAACAATCAGCCCCAGCATTTT
few	TRBJ1-6	TRBV20-1	-	CSAREVALHF	TGCAGTGCTAGAGAAGTAGCCCTCCACTTT
many	TRBJ1-1	TRBV14	-	CASSPTANTEAFF	TGTGCCAGCAGCCCTACAGCGAACACTGAAGCTTTCTTT
-	TRBJ2-7	TRBV10-3	-	CAISESQGHYEQYF	TGTGCCATCAGTGAGTCTCAGGGGCACTACGAGCAGTACTTC
-	TRBJ2-7	TRBV28	TRBD2	CASSPGTSLYEQYF	TGTGCCAGCAGCCCAGGGACTAGCTTGTACGAGCAGTACTTC
-	TRBJ2-1	TRBV28	-	CASSRRDFSSYNEQFF	TGTGCCAGCAGCCGCCGGGACTTTAGCTCCTACAATGAGCAGTTCTTC
few	TRBJ2-1	TRBV29-1	-	CSVYSQYNEQFF	TGCAGCGTTTACAGCCAATACAATGAGCAGTTCTTC
-	TRBJ2-3	TRBV7-9	TRBD2	CASSTREAADDTQYF	TGTGCCAGCAGTACCCGGGAGGCCGCAGACGATACGCAGTATTTT
-	TRBJ1-3	TRBV20-1	-	CSARGTEGSGNTIYF	TGCAGTGCCAGGGGAACAGAGGGATCTGGAAACACCATATATTTT
few	TRBJ1-1	TRBV27	-	CASSLDRLGGQNTEAFF	TGTGCCAGCAGTCTCGACAGGTTGGGGGGACAAAACACTGAAGCTTTCTTT
-	TRBJ2-7	TRBV28	-	CASSTTGKDEQYF	TGTGCCAGCAGCACTACAGGTAAGGACGAGCAGTACTTC
-	TRBJ2-1	TRBV7-9	TRBD1	CASSLGQGANEQFF	TGTGCCAGCAGCTTGGGACAGGGGGCTAATGAGCAGTTCTTC
-	TRBJ2-7	TRBV20-1	TRBD2	CSARDSGKSSREQYF	TGCAGTGCTAGGGATAGCGGGAAAAGTTCAAGGGAGCAGTACTTC
few	TRBJ2-2	TRBV6-2/TRBV6-3	-	CASSPSSPTTGELFF	TGTGCCAGCAGCCCTTCTAGCCCCACCACCGGGGAGCTGTTTTTT
-	TRBJ1-5	TRBV9	-	CASSGGGCQPQHF	TGTGCCAGCAGCGGAGGAGGTTGTCAGCCCCAGCATTTT
-	TRBJ2-4	TRBV20-1	-	CSARSHLAKNIQYF	TGCAGTGCTAGATCACATTTAGCCAAAAACATTCAGTACTTC
-	TRBJ2-2	TRBV4-1	-	CASSQDASGGGEELFF	TGCGCCAGCAGCCAAGATGCTTCCGGGGGAGGTGAGGAGCTGTTTTTT
few	TRBJ2-7	TRBV4-3	TRBD2	CASSANPSGQLGEQYF	TGCGCCAGCAGCGCTAACCCTAGCGGGCAGCTGGGTGAGCAGTACTTC
few	TRBJ1-1	TRBV6-2/TRBV6-3	-	CASLERQSNTEAFF	TGTGCCAGCCTCGAACGCCAGAGCAACACTGAAGCTTTCTTT
-	TRBJ2-5	TRBV28	-	CASSLIQALQETQYF	TGTGCCAGCAGTTTGATACAGGCGCTCCAAGAGACCCAGTACTTC